This TCR beta chain was retrieved from a study of T-cell reconstitution after alpha-beta-depleted transplantation in children. The TCRbeta library incorporated unique molecular identifiers. From the PCR reads, TCRdb called clonotypes with MiXCR, one entry per CDR3 protein. The top ten clones hold approximately 2.3% of a sample with around 370,000 distinct CDR3 sequences, 9% to 12% of them seen once. V gave up 0 bases and J gave up 3 bases; unmatched junction bases: 7. This CDR3 contains 15 residues. The germline gives CDR1 DFQATT, CDR2 SNEGSKA (reference sequence). Sequenced material: PBMCs from the stem cell graft donor, taken from the stem cell graft. The chain has TRBV20-1 and TRBJ2-7, with TRBD1 matching over 8 bases. This TCR was recovered from a human donor who donated a stem cell graft to a child with acute lymphoblastic leukemia. CDR3 residues: CSARDSGQVFYEQYF. The CDR3 coding sequence is TGCAGTGCTAGAGATTCGGGACAGGTTTTCTACGAGCAGTACTTC.